The sequence of this T cell receptor (beta chain) was determined in a study of Ad26.COV2.S vaccination and SARS-CoV-2 variants. Treatment defined: about 20 received Ad26.COV2.S at low or high dose, single or two shots; several received placebo; per-sample allocation not given. The study sampled participants on day 63 after the first vaccine or placebo injection. The donor's status was that of an adult aged 18-55 years in Boston. Germline V gene sequence: CDR1 LGHNA, CDR2 YNFKEQ. Trimming shortened V by 1 base and J by 3 bases, and 18 bases separated the two germline ends. The CDR3 extends over 18 amino acids. The data were produced by immunoSEQ multiplex PCR, yet TCRdb's version contains in-frame clones alone and is incomplete. The sample contains roughly 380,000 clones, around 89% of which appear only once. Whole-study findings and limits: Reportedly, spike-specific CD8+ and CD4+ T cell responses achieved substantial breadth once vaccination had taken place.

This clone was picked up one time. What it binds is not known. The specimen comprised peripheral blood, sampled in a trial of Ad26.COV2.S vaccine versus placebo. The sequence was collected from a person between 18 and 65 years old who received the Ad26.COV2.S COVID-19 vaccine or a placebo. The chain uses TRBV4-2 and TRBJ1-4; D is uncertain. CDR3 in amino acids: CASSQVRQVPRSNEKLFF. CDR3 bases: TGTGCCAGCAGCCAAGTTAGACAAGTCCCCAGGTCTAATGAAAAACTGTTTTTT.